This is a list of T cell receptor beta chains from one sample in a study of blood T cell repertoires in COVID-19. Assay used: immunoSEQ multiplex PCR; TCRdb lists only in-frame clones, some missing. This table has under 400,000 clones, approximately 90% appearing once. The sequenced sample was peripheral blood. These receptors all come from a young woman with COVID-19, enrolled during active disease. CDR3s include the opening cysteine and the closing phenylalanine or tryptophan. The order of the fields is J gene, V gene, clone size, D gene, CDR3 DNA, CDR3 protein. A D gene is named only where the DNA matches it firmly. Not every row has a clone size; where given, it reads once, few, many or a size class.

TRBJ2-5 | TRBV7-9 | NA | NA | TGTGCCTCGGGAGAAGAGACCCAGTACTTC | CASGEETQYF
TRBJ2-2 | TRBV11-2 | NA | NA | TGTGCCAGCAGCTTAGGACGGGGCGGGGAGCTGTTTTTT | CASSLGRGGELFF
TRBJ1-6 | TRBV5-4 | NA | TRBD1 | TGTGCCAGCAGCCCGGGGACAGAACTTGCCCCTTCACCCCTCCACTTT | CASSPGTELAPSPLHF
TRBJ1-3 | TRBV2 | NA | NA | TGTGCCAGCAGTACCCCGAGTTCTGGAAACACCATATATTTT | CASSTPSSGNTIYF
TRBJ1-5 | TRBV18 | NA | TRBD1 | TGTGCCAGCTCACCCTTGGGACAGAGCAATCAGCCCCAGCATTTT | CASSPLGQSNQPQHF
TRBJ1-1 | TRBV15 | NA | TRBD1 | TGTGCCACCAGCAGAGGCACAGGGGGCCAAACTGAAGCTTTCTTT | CATSRGTGGQTEAFF
TRBJ2-5 | TRBV5-1 | once | NA | TGCGCCAGCAGCCGACAGTACCAAGAGACCCAGTACTTC | CASSRQYQETQYF
TRBJ1-4 | TRBV2 | NA | TRBD1 | TGTGCCAGCACAGGACAGGGGGCGGTAAAAGAAAAACTGTTTTTT | CASTGQGAVKEKLFF
TRBJ2-7 | TRBV11-2 | NA | NA | TGTGCCAGCCAACGGGGCGGGGGCAGCGGCGAGCAGTACTTC | CASQRGGGSGEQYF
TRBJ1-1 | TRBV4-3 | NA | NA | TGCGCCAGCAGCCACGAGACTGGGAACACTGAAGCTTTCTTT | CASSHETGNTEAFF
TRBJ1-6 | TRBV4-1 | NA | NA | TGCGCCAGCAGCTACACAGGACAGCTCTTTAATTCACCCCTCCACTTT | CASSYTGQLFNSPLHF
TRBJ1-6 | TRBV18 | NA | TRBD1 | TGTGCCAGCTCAGCAGCAGGGGGCTTTGGCGATTCACCCCTCCACTTT | CASSAAGGFGDSPLHF